The source of this T cell receptor beta chain is a study of monozygotic twins with inflammatory bowel disease. Findings of the study overall: Possibly reflecting limited power, no difference in repertoire similarity was found between concordant and discordant twins. The data did not back a single strong IBD-associated clonotype or signal. Patients with IBD had less TCRbeta diversity (inverse Simpson) than their healthy co-twins.

Germline CDR1 is SEHNR and CDR2 is FQNEAQ (reference sequence). The CDR3 loop spans 13 amino acids. Using eight separate reactions per sample, the authors generated cDNA. TCRdb re-called the 5' RACE reads and catalogs CDR3 proteins one per entry, DNA excluded. The sample data list about 160,000 distinct CDR3 sequences. Notes on this clonotype: As yet, its antigen is unknown.

The source is a human donor with ulcerative colitis or Crohn's disease, or a healthy co-twin of an affected twin (not recorded which). The genes are TRBV7-9 and TRBJ1-2; the D call of TRBD1 rests on TCRdb alone, since no DNA is present to check it. The material sequenced was blood. CDR3 region: CASSVTVVYGYTF. Full variable domain (remainder filled in from reference TRBV7-9 and TRBJ1-2): DTGVSQNPRHKITKRGQNVTFRCDPISEHNRLYWYRQTLGQGPEFLTYFQNEAQLEKSRLLSDRFSAERPKGSFSTLEIQRTEQGDSAMYLCASSVTVVYGYTFGSGTRLTVV.